This T cell receptor beta chain was recorded in a study of shared clonotypes between healthy human individuals. Study outcomes and limitations: Roughly 5% of naive CD4 clonotypes were common to a few donors.

The CDR3 is made up of 16 amino acids. Germline assignment: CDR1 MGHRA and CDR2 YSYEKL. V was cut by 0 bases and J by 3 bases, with 15 bases left in between. Of note for this clone: Its cognate antigen is unknown.

Deep-level assay runs were performed. The protocol was immunoSEQ multiplex PCR, while the TCRdb copy is restricted to in-frame clones and leaves out a portion. The sample records about 680,000 clones, around 73% being singletons. Donors, healthy HIV-negative adults, lacked recent acute infections or vaccinations. The genes are TRBV4-1 and TRBJ2-7, with a weak D call TRBD2 (5 bases). This sequence originates from a woman between 25 and 40 years old in good health. Sequencing was carried out using memory CD4+ T cells sorted from blood. Noted subset: CD45RA-negative fraction. CDR3 DNA: TGCGCCAGCAGCCAAGATCTGACGGGAAGAAGCTACGAGCAGTACTTC. Translation: CASSQDLTGRSYEQYF.